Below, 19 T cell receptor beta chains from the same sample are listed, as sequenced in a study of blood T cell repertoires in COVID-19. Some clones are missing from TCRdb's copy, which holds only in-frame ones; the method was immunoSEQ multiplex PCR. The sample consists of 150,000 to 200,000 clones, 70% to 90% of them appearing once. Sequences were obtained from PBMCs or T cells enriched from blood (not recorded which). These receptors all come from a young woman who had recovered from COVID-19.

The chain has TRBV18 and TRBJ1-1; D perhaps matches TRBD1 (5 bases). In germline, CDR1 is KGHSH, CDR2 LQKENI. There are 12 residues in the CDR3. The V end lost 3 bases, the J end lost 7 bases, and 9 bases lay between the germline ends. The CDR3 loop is CASSPSDSEAFF. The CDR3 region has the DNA TGTGCCAGCTCACCCTCCGACAGTGAAGCTTTCTTT.

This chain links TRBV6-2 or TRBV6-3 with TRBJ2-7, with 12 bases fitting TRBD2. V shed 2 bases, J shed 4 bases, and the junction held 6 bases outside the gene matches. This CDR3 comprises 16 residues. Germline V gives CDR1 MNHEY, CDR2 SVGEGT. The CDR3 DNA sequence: TGTGCCAGCAGTTACACTAGCGGGAGGCAGGGGTACGAGCAGTACTTC. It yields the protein CASSYTSGRQGYEQYF.

CDR3 coding DNA: TGTGCCAGCAGTGAGCAGGCGATCAAGACAGGGGAGCTGTTTTTT. Encoded protein: CASSEQAIKTGELFF. J is TRBJ2-2 and V is TRBV2; D remains ambiguous. Trimming took 3 bases from V and 8 from J, leaving 16 bases between them. This CDR3 comprises 15 residues. Germline-derived CDR1 and CDR2 are SNHLY and FYNNEI. Drawing the rest from reference TRBV2 and TRBJ2-2, the complete variable domain is EPEVTQTPSHQVTQMGQEVILRCVPISNHLYFYWYRQILGQKVEFLVSFYNNEISEKSEIFDDQFSVERPDGSNFTLKIRSTKLEDSAMYFCASSEQAIKTGELFFGEGSRLTVL.

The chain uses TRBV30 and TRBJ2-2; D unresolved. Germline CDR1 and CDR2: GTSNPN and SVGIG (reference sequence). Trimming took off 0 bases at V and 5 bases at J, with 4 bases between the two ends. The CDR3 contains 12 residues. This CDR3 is CAWSVLTGELFF. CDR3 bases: TGTGCCTGGAGTGTACTGACCGGGGAGCTGTTTTTT.

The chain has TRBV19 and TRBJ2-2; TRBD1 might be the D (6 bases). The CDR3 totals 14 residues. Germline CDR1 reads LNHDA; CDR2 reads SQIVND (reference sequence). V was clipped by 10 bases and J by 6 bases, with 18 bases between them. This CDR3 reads CATCRGPNPGELFF. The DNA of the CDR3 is TGTGCCACCTGCAGGGGTCCGAATCCCGGGGAGCTGTTTTTT.

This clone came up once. CDR3 nucleotides: TGTGCCCGCAAGTCCGTAGCGAACTACGAGCAGTACTTC. Translated: CARKSVANYEQYF. This chain joins TRBV30 and TRBJ2-7; D may be TRBD2 (5 bases). The CDR3 loop spans 13 amino acids. V lost 8 bases to trimming and J lost 3 bases, with 17 bases between them. Germline CDR1 reads GTSNPN; CDR2 reads SVGIG (reference sequence).

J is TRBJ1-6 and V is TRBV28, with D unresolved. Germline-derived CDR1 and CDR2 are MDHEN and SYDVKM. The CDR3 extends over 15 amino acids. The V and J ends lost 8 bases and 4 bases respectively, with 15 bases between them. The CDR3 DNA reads TGTGCCAGCCGAGGAGGCGGCCAGTATAATTCACCCCTCCACTTT. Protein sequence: CASRGGGQYNSPLHF. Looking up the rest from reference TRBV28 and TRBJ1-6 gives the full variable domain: DVKVTQSSRYLVKRTGEKVFLECVQDMDHENMFWYRQDPGLGLRLIYFSYDVKMKEKGDIPEGYSVSREKKERFSLILESASTNQTSMYLCASRGGGQYNSPLHFGNGTRLTVT.

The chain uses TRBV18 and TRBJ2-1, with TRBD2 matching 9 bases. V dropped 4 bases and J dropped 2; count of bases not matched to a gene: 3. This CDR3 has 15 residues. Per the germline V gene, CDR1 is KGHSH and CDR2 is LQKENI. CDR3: CASSLAGVPYNEQFF. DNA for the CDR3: TGTGCCAGCTCACTAGCGGGAGTCCCCTACAATGAGCAGTTCTTC.

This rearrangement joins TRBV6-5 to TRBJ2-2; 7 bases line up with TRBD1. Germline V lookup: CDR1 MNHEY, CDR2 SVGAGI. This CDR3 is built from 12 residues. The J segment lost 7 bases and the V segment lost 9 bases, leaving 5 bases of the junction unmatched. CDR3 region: CARKTGNGELFF. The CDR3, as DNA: TGTGCCAGAAAGACAGGGAACGGGGAGCTGTTTTTT.

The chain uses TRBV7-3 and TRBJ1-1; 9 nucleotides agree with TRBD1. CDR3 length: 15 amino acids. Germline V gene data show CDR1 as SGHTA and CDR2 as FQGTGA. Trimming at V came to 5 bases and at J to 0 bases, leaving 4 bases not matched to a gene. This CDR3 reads CASSHTGGMNTEAFF. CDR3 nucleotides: TGTGCCAGCAGCCATACAGGGGGCATGAACACTGAAGCTTTCTTT.

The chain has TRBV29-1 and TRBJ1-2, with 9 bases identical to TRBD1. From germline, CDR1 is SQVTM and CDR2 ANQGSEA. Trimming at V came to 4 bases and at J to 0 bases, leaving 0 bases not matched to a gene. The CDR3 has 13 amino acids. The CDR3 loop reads CSVGTGANYGYTF. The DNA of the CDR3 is TGCAGCGTTGGGACAGGGGCTAACTATGGCTACACCTTC.

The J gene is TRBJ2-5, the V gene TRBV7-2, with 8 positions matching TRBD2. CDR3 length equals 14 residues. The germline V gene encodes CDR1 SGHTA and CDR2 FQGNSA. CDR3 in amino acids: CASASGPRGETQYF. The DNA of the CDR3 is TGTGCAAGTGCTAGCGGGCCTCGGGGGGAGACCCAGTACTTC.

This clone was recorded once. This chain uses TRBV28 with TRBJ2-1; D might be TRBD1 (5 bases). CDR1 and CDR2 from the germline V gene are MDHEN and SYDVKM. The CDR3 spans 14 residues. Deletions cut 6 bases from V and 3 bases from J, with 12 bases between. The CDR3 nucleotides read TGTGCCAGCAGATACCTTCAGGGCTACAATGAGCAGTTCTTC. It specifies CASRYLQGYNEQFF. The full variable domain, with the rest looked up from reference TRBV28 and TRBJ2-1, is DVKVTQSSRYLVKRTGEKVFLECVQDMDHENMFWYRQDPGLGLRLIYFSYDVKMKEKGDIPEGYSVSREKKERFSLILESASTNQTSMYLCASRYLQGYNEQFFGPGTRLTVL.

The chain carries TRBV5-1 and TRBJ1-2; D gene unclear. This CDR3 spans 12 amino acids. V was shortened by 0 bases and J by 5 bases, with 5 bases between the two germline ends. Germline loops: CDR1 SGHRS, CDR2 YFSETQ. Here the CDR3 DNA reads TGCGCCAGCAGCTTGGCTAGTTATGGCTACACCTTC. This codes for CASSLASYGYTF.

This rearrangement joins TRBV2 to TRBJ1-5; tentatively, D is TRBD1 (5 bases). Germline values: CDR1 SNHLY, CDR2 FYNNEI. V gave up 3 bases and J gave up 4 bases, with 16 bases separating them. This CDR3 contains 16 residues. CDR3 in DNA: TGTGCCAGCAGTGAGCTACAGACAGCCTTAAATCAGCCCCAGCATTTT. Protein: CASSELQTALNQPQHF.

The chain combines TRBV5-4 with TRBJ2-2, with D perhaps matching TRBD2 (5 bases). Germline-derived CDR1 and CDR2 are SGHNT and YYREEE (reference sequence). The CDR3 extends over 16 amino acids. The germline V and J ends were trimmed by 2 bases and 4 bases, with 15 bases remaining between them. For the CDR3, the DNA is TGTGCCAGCAGCTTCGGCGGGCGGAGCGCCACCGGGGAGCTGTTTTTT. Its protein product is CASSFGGRSATGELFF.

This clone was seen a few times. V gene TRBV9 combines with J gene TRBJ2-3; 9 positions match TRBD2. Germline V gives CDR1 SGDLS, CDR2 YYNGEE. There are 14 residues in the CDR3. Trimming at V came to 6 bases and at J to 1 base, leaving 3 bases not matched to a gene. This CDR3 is CASTRTSGTDTQYF. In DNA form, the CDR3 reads TGTGCCAGCACCCGGACTAGCGGCACAGATACGCAGTATTTT.

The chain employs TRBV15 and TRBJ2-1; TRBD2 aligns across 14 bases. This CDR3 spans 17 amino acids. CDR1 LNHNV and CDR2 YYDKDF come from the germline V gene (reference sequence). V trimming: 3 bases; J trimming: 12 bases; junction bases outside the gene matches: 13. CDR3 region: CATSSDNPGLAGAVQFF. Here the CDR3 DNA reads TGTGCCACCAGCAGCGACAACCCGGGACTAGCGGGAGCGGTGCAGTTCTTC.

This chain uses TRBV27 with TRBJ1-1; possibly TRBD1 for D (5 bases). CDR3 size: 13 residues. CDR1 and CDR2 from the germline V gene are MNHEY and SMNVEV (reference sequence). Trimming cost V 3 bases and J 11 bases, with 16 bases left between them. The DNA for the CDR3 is TGTGCCAGCAGTTTGCGGGACGCCCGGAGGGCTTTCTTT. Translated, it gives CASSLRDARRAFF.